The sequence of this T cell receptor beta chain was determined in a study of beta chain features in type 1 diabetes. Overall study results and limits: Within patients, naive, central memory and Treg TCRB repertoires seemed more similar than within healthy donors.

Germline assignment: CDR1 SEHNR and CDR2 FQNEAQ (reference sequence). J lost 11 bases, V lost 5 bases, and 6 bases had no gene match. This CDR3 has 13 residues. Reverse transcribing all isolated RNA meant expressed TCRB transcripts were sequenced. This table comes from immunoSEQ multiplex PCR, and its TCRdb copy is limited to in-frame clones, with some not included. The table has fewer than 250,000 clones, 13% to 15% seen once; the top ten hold around 0.03%. This clone was found a few times. Its antigen is unidentified. Sequences were obtained from naive CD4+ T cells from blood. This TCR was recovered from a woman in her forties in good health. This chain links TRBV7-9 with TRBJ1-6; 7 bases are a match to TRBD1. The CDR3 DNA follows: TGTGCCAGCAGCGGAGACAGGGAGCCACCCCTCCACTTT. This translates into CASSGDREPPLHF.